Included here is one TCR beta chain sequence, with context. Its target is not known. Those with chemo-refractory metastatic non-small-cell lung cancer were treated with focal radiation combined with CTLA-4 blockade using ipilimumab. These data are taken from a study of radiotherapy plus CTLA-4 blockade in lung cancer. Whole-study results and caveats: Interferon-beta, together with early blood T cell clone dynamics, reportedly best predicted response. Once radiotherapy plus ipilimumab had been given, TCR clones derived from tumor expanded in blood.

The V gene end was trimmed by 3 bases and the J gene end by 5 bases; junction bases not matched to a gene: 10. Germline loops: CDR1 MDHEN, CDR2 SYDVKM. CDR3 length: 16 amino acids. The data were produced by immunoSEQ multiplex PCR, yet TCRdb's version contains in-frame clones alone and is incomplete. The table includes about 97,000 clones, roughly 74% detected once. The sequencing here drew on peripheral blood, taken from a patient treated with radiotherapy plus ipilimumab. The source of this sequence is a human donor with non-small cell lung cancer who had a partial response to radiotherapy plus ipilimumab. Some clones in this sample may be carry-over from other donors' samples. The chain combines TRBV28 with TRBJ1-5, with 7 bases identical to TRBD1. CDR3 loop: CASSFAGGAADQPQHF. In DNA form, the CDR3 reads TGTGCCAGCAGTTTTGCAGGGGGAGCAGCGGATCAGCCCCAGCATTTT.